This entry is about one TCR beta chain. The ends were cut back, 6 bases at V and 3 bases at J, with 23 bases in the middle. The CDR3 is 17 amino acids. Germline values: CDR1 SGHAT, CDR2 FQNNGV. The sample is drawn from a study of T cells in narcolepsy. Clones were sequenced by immunoSEQ multiplex PCR, and TCRdb holds only the in-frame ones, with some missing. The profile shows about 21,000 clones, 92% of them singletons. The chain couples TRBV11-2 to TRBJ1-1; a possible D gene is TRBD1 (5 bases). The sample taken for sequencing was CD45RA- memory CD4+ T cells from PBMCs. The TCR originated in a human donor with narcolepsy. The CDR3 sequence is CASRSGRGRRRDTEAFF. As DNA, the CDR3 is TGTGCCAGCAGGTCCGGTCGGGGCCGACGGCGGGACACTGAAGCTTTCTTT.